This entry features one T cell receptor beta chain sequence. Its antigen is as yet unknown. TCRdb processed the reads anew with MiXCR; each CDR3 protein has one entry. The data hold about 700,000 distinct CDR3 sequences, with 30% to 35% observed a single time. This entry comes from a study of T cell repertoires in cytomegalovirus infection. Turning to the study itself: Researchers turned to recently identified HLA-C-restricted CMV epitopes as well as well-studied HLA-B-restricted ones. Indications came from public TCR beta signatures; they pointed to CMV infection and to a matching HLA type.

Study conclusions and caveats: Pooled public TCR beta family frequency picked out CMV carriers with the relevant HLA. The ex vivo response was dominated by HLA-C-restricted CMV-specific TCR beta clonotypes.

The CDR3 totals 15 residues. The ends were cut back, 2 bases at V and 3 bases at J, with 14 bases in the middle. The receptor was isolated from a human donor in good health (CMV status not recorded). Some clones in this sample may be carry-over from other donors' samples. The material sequenced was cultured PBMCs, taken from culture after CMV antigen stimulation. The chain couples TRBV12-3 or TRBV12-4 to TRBJ2-7, with TRBD1 as a possible D gene (5 bases). CDR3 sequence: CASSLTGPTGYEQYF. The CDR3 nucleotides read TGTGCCAGCAGTTTAACAGGACCTACGGGCTACGAGCAGTACTTC.